A single sample gave rise to the 2 T cell receptor beta chains below, sequenced in a study of cytomegalovirus exposure and HLA in healthy donors. Amplification used 60 Vbeta primers and 13 Jbeta primers. Assay: immunoSEQ multiplex PCR; the TCRdb copy retains only in-frame clones and omits some. This table holds fewer than 200,000 clones, approximately 80% found once. Sequenced sample: PBMCs. These receptors came from a woman between 18 and 30 years old in good health and CMV-seropositive.

This chain uses TRBV19 with TRBJ1-5, with 7 bases fitting TRBD1. The CDR3 consists of 17 residues. Germline V lookup: CDR1 LNHDA, CDR2 SQIVND (reference sequence). Trimming took 4 bases from V and 4 from J; bases not matched to a gene: 13. CDR3 nucleotide sequence: TGTGCCAGTAGTACGTCCCCAGGACAGGCGGAAAATCAGCCCCAGCATTTT. It encodes CASSTSPGQAENQPQHF.

V usage is TRBV11-3 and J usage is TRBJ2-2; D possibly corresponds to TRBD1 (6 bases). Germline loops: CDR1 SGHNT, CDR2 YENEEA. V dropped 5 bases and J dropped 7 bases, with 17 bases sitting between them. The CDR3 sequence is 15 residues long. The CDR3 coding sequence is TGTGCCAGCAGCCCAGGGGTACAGGGTAACGGGGAGCTGTTTTTT. Its protein product is CASSPGVQGNGELFF.